One TCR beta chain is described in this entry. The target antigen is unknown. This sample is drawn from a study of T cells in localized non-small cell lung cancer. CDR3 length equals 11 residues. Germline V gene sequence: CDR1 DFQATT, CDR2 SNEGSKA (reference sequence). Trimming took off 3 bases at V and 6 bases at J, with 8 bases between the two ends. Notes on the study in general: For the top 100 tumor clones, a median roughly 56 also appeared in adjacent lung. Elevated circulating T cell density in blood was associated with longer overall survival.

Profiled with immunoSEQ multiplex PCR; TCRdb holds only in-frame clones, not every one. The table shows around 91,000 clones, with roughly 86% occurring only once. This rearrangement joins TRBV20-1 to TRBJ1-2; a possible D gene is TRBD1 (6 bases). This specimen consisted of peripheral blood, obtained before any cancer treatment. The receptor was derived from a man between 40 and 70 years old with stage I squamous cell lung carcinoma. Here the CDR3 reads CSASNRDGYTF. Here the CDR3 DNA reads TGCAGTGCTAGTAACAGGGATGGCTACACCTTC.